The present T cell receptor (beta chain) was sequenced within a study of control samples from healthy donors and cancer patients. TCRdb's table, derived via immunoSEQ multiplex PCR, lists solely in-frame clones and lacks some. The sample holds about 100,000 clones, approximately 90% seen once. This CDR3 has 15 residues. The germline V gene encodes CDR1 MNHEY and CDR2 SVGAGI. V was pared by 8 bases and J by 0 bases, with 14 bases between. This chain joins TRBV6-5 and TRBJ1-3; D is unresolved. This TCR came from a young man in good health. The sequenced material came from blood. The CDR3 region has the DNA TGTGCCAGCGGGCGAGGGCTTAACTCTGGAAACACCATATATTTT. Protein sequence: CASGRGLNSGNTIYF.